The 2 T cell receptor beta chains below all came from one sample that was sequenced in a study of T cell clonality in common variable immunodeficiency. General observations from the study: Reportedly, TCR beta sequences from common variable immunodeficiency showed fewer deletions and N-nucleotide insertions.

The antigens these receptors bind are not known. Assay: immunoSEQ multiplex PCR; the TCRdb copy retains only in-frame clones and omits some. This sample carries tens of thousands of clones, none of them present only once. Input material: peripheral blood mononuclear cells. All receptors derive from a human donor with common variable immunodeficiency.

This clone was observed a few times. The read ends 3 residues shy of where the CDR3 ends; the end is completed using the germline J gene. This sequence joins TRBV30 and TRBJ1-3; possible D gene TRBD1, 5 bases. Germline CDR1 reads GTSNPN; CDR2 reads SVGIG (reference sequence). V was cut by 2 bases and J by 2 bases, with 10 bases left in between. This CDR3 region has 14 residues. The DNA read from the CDR3 is TGTGCCTGGAGTCTTCGGGGGGCTGGAAACACC. Its protein is CAWSLRGAGNT. The complete CDR3 reads CAWSLRGAGNTIYF.

This clone was recorded a few times. The read stops 3 residues short of the end of the CDR3; the missing end is completed from the germline J gene. The chain combines TRBV2 with TRBJ2-2; D is possibly TRBD2 (7 bases). V shed 4 bases and J shed 5 bases, with 14 bases lying between them. Germline loops: CDR1 SNHLY, CDR2 FYNNEI. CDR3 length: 15 residues. The covered CDR3 bases are TGTGCCAGCAGTGTGTACAGGGAGGGGACCGGGGAG. Its protein is CASSVYREGTGE. The whole CDR3 protein reads CASSVYREGTGELFF.